This TCR beta chain stems from a study of blood T cell repertoires in COVID-19. Per the study methods: Amplifying reference gene primers gave estimates of nucleated cell counts. Here immunoSEQ multiplex PCR was the method, and the copy in TCRdb shows in-frame clones only, minus some. From that table come the V and J calls and clone size; the DNA was used to work out D and trimming. The data show fewer than 65,000 clones, around 93% seen once. The sample comprised peripheral blood. This sequence was found in a middle-aged man with acute or convalescent COVID-19.

The CDR3 loop reads CSAQRQDGYTF. The DNA for the CDR3 is TGCAGTGCTCAACGACAGGATGGCTACACCTTC. The genes are TRBV20-1 and TRBJ1-2; TRBD1 is a possible D gene (6 bases). This CDR3 has 11 residues. Trimming pared 5 bases from V and 6 bases from J, leaving 10 bases between. Germline CDR1 DFQATT, CDR2 SNEGSKA (reference sequence).